The sequence of this T cell receptor beta chain was determined in a study of technical replicates of blood from several donors. TCRdb's copy holds only in-frame clones and misses some; the assay was immunoSEQ multiplex PCR. This table has 100,000 or so clones, approximately 95% appearing once. J lost 6 bases, V lost 4 bases, and 12 bases had no gene match. CDR3 length equals 15 residues. Germline CDR1 reads SGHRS; CDR2 reads YFSETQ. This rearrangement joins TRBV5-1 to TRBJ2-7, with 8 bases fitting TRBD1. The source material was T cells isolated from PBMCs. The clonotype originates from a human donor in good health. The CDR3 DNA reads TGCGCCAGCAGCCCACCGTGGGGACAGGACAGCGAGCAGTACTTC. It encodes CASSPPWGQDSEQYF.